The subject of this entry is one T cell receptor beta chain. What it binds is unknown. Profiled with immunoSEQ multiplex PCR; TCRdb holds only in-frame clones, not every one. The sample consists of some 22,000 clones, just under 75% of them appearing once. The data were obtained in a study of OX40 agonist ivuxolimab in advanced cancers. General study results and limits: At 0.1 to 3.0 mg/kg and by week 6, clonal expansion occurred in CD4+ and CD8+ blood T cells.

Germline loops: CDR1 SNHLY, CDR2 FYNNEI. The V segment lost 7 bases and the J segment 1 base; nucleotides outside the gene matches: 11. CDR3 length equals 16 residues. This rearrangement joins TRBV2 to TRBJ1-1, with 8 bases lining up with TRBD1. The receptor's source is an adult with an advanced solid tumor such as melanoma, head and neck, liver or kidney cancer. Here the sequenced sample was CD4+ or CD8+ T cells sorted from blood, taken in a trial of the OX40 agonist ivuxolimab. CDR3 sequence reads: CASTRGTGRGNTEAFF. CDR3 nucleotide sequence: TGTGCCAGCACCCGAGGGACAGGTAGGGGGAACACTGAAGCTTTCTTT.